A single TCR beta chain is shown here with its context. The antigen remains undetermined. The data are from a study of PD-1 blockade in classical Hodgkin lymphoma. Study-level results: Individuals initiating nivolumab under 1 year after ASCT were excluded. Significantly greater TCR diversity emerged by C4D1 in CD4+ cells but not CD8+ cells.

There are 15 residues in the CDR3. The V end was cut by 5 bases, the J end by 3 bases, with 17 bases between. In germline, CDR1 is ENHRY, CDR2 SYGVKD. All the patients suffered relapse after autologous stem cell transplantation, and brentuximab vedotin exposure differed. TCRdb's table, derived via immunoSEQ multiplex PCR, lists solely in-frame clones and lacks some. The repertoire holds roughly 25,000 clones, with around 80% as singletons. This chain uses TRBV10-3 with TRBJ2-7; maybe TRBD1 (6 bases). This TCR was sampled from a human donor with classical Hodgkin lymphoma. The sample in question was peripheral blood mononuclear cells (PBMCs), obtained before the second cycle of nivolumab. Here the CDR3 DNA reads TGTGCCATCAGTTTTTCGTTGGGGGCGAACTACGAGCAGTACTTC. Protein: CAISFSLGANYEQYF.